The 26 T cell receptor beta chains listed next were all sequenced from one sample in a study of blood T cells in healthy people across ages. For the second PCR, which ran for about 6 to 11 cycles, a sample-barcoded 5' primer and a J-beta primer mix were used. From the 5' RACE reads, TCRdb called clonotypes with MiXCR, one entry per CDR3 protein. This table has about 800,000 distinct CDR3 sequences, roughly 50% appearing once. The sample taken for sequencing was blood. These receptor sequences come from a man aged 25 to 40 in good health.

The J gene is TRBJ1-5, the V gene TRBV2; 8 bases line up with TRBD1. This CDR3 contains 16 residues. After removal of 6 bases from V and 8 bases from J, the junction contained 15 bases not matched to a gene. Looked up from germline, CDR1 is SNHLY and CDR2 is FYNNEI. The CDR3 nucleotides are TGTGCCAGCAGGTCCCTACAGGGGGGATTTGGGGAGCCCCAGCATTTT. Protein product: CASRSLQGGFGEPQHF.

The V call is TRBV29-1, the J call TRBJ2-4; TRBD2 aligns across 7 bases. Germline V lookup: CDR1 SQVTM, CDR2 ANQGSEA. The V and J ends lost 8 bases and 7 bases, in that order; junction bases with no gene match: 14. The CDR3 is 14 residues long. The CDR3 coding sequence is TGCAGCTGTCTCATGGGACTACCGAGGAACATTCAGTACTTC. Translating gives CSCLMGLPRNIQYF.

This sequence joins TRBV18 and TRBJ2-5, with TRBD1 identical over 9 bases. Losses at the gene ends were 3 bases for V and 6 bases for J; bases not matched to a gene: 8. From germline, CDR1 is KGHSH and CDR2 LQKENI. The CDR3 spans 15 residues. The CDR3 reads CASSPGTGSSKTQYF. CDR3 nucleotide sequence: TGTGCCAGCTCACCGGGGACAGGGAGCTCAAAGACCCAGTACTTC.

This chain connects TRBV7-2 to TRBJ2-3; D possibly corresponds to TRBD2 (6 bases). V lost 2 bases to trimming and J lost 1 base, with 10 bases between them. The CDR3 runs to 15 residues. Germline loops: CDR1 SGHTA, CDR2 FQGNSA. CDR3 nucleotide sequence: TGTGCCAGCAGCTTATGGAGGGCGGGCACAGATACGCAGTATTTT. This translates into CASSLWRAGTDTQYF. The full variable domain, completed using reference TRBV7-2 and TRBJ2-3, is GAGVSQSPSNKVTEKGKDVELRCDPISGHTALYWYRQSLGQGLEFLIYFQGNSAPDKSGLPSDRFSAERTGGSVSTLTIQRTQQEDSAVYLCASSLWRAGTDTQYFGPGTRLTVL.

This sequence joins TRBV7-2 and TRBJ2-3; tentatively, D is TRBD1 (6 bases). Trimming removed 2 bases from V and 5 bases from J, with 17 bases in between. The CDR3 loop spans 16 amino acids. Germline V gene lookup returns CDR1 SGHTA and CDR2 FQGNSA. The CDR3 loop is CASSLMGLAGEDTQYF. CDR3 coding DNA: TGTGCCAGCAGCTTAATGGGGCTAGCAGGGGAAGATACGCAGTATTTT.

This rearrangement joins TRBV27 to TRBJ2-3, with D possibly TRBD2 on 5 matching bases. CDR3 length equals 14 residues. Germline CDR1 is MNHEY and CDR2 is SMNVEV (reference sequence). V was shortened by 7 bases and J by 6 bases, with 17 bases between the two germline ends. The CDR3 DNA reads TGTGCCAGCACCCCAATCCGAGGCGGGGATACGCAGTATTTT. Residues: CASTPIRGGDTQYF.

V is TRBV3-1 and J is TRBJ2-1, with 7 nucleotides matching TRBD2. The CDR3 is 16 residues long. Germline V gene sequence: CDR1 LGHDT, CDR2 YNNKEL (reference sequence). J was trimmed by 3 bases and V by 0 bases; bases with no gene match: 5. The CDR3 protein is CASSQDPSGDYNEQFF. CDR3 in DNA: TGTGCCAGCAGCCAAGATCCCAGCGGGGACTACAATGAGCAGTTCTTC.

The chain employs TRBV4-3 and TRBJ2-6, with 9 bases aligning to TRBD1. Germline V gene data show CDR1 as LGHNA and CDR2 as YSLEER. The CDR3 length is 20 residues. Trimming took 0 bases from V and 0 from J; bases not matched to a gene: 9. The CDR3 DNA sequence: TGCGCCAGCAGCCAAGATCGGTGGACAGGGGCTAGCTCTGGGGCCAACGTCCTGACTTTC. The encoded protein is CASSQDRWTGASSGANVLTF.

The chain joins TRBV7-2 to TRBJ2-7; 9 nucleotides match TRBD1. The CDR3 sequence is 14 residues long. Losses at the gene ends were 3 bases for V and 5 bases for J; bases not matched to a gene: 5. Germline V gene sequence: CDR1 SGHTA, CDR2 FQGNSA. CDR3 DNA sequence: TGTGCCAGCAGCTTCGGACAGGGGACTAACGAGCAGTACTTC. It encodes CASSFGQGTNEQYF.

Concerning this clonotype itself: Germline and junction disagree at one end, which may indicate a read error. V gene TRBV2 combines with J gene TRBJ2-1; D may be TRBD2 (6 bases). This CDR3 has 14 amino acids. Germline CDR1 SNHLY, CDR2 FYNNEI. This CDR3 reads CASIYGGKNNGQFF. CDR3 nucleotide sequence: TGTGCCAGCATTTACGGGGGAAAGAACAATGGGCAGTTCTTC.

This chain links TRBV3-1 with TRBJ1-4, with D unresolved. With 1 base removed from V and 3 bases from J, the gap between germline ends came to 9 bases. The CDR3 sequence is 15 residues long. From germline, CDR1 is LGHDT and CDR2 YNNKEL (reference sequence). The CDR3 here is CASSQGPIPNEKLFF. As DNA, the CDR3 is TGTGCCAGCAGCCAAGGGCCAATCCCTAATGAAAAACTGTTTTTT.

The V gene is TRBV4-3, the J gene TRBJ2-2; 11 positions agree with TRBD2. Germline CDR1 LGHNA, CDR2 YSLEER. V dropped 4 bases and J dropped 3; count of bases not matched to a gene: 13. The CDR3 is made up of 19 amino acids. In nucleotides, the CDR3 is TGCGCCAGCAGCCCCCGAGGTAGCGGGAGGGCCAAGCACACCGGGGAGCTGTTTTTT. This encodes CASSPRGSGRAKHTGELFF.

The rearrangement uses TRBV30 and TRBJ2-5; D not certain. The CDR3 contains 12 residues. Trimming took off 1 base at V and 4 bases at J, with 7 bases between the two ends. Germline CDR1 is GTSNPN and CDR2 is SVGIG (reference sequence). In nucleotides, the CDR3 is TGTGCCTGGAGTGAGGCCGGAGAGACCCAGTACTTC. Its protein is CAWSEAGETQYF.

This clonotype has a handful of counts. A much bigger clone sits one base away, suggesting this may be a read error. V gene TRBV20-1 combines with J gene TRBJ2-1, with D possibly being TRBD1 (5 bases). V was shortened by 3 bases and J by 6 bases, with 15 bases between the two germline ends. Per germline, CDR1 DFQATT and CDR2 SNEGSKA (reference sequence). The CDR3 runs 14 residues. In DNA form, the CDR3 reads TGCAGTGCTAGTGTCCCGGGTAGGGGCAATGAGCAGTTCTTC. It translates to CSASVPGRGNEQFF.

A few counts support this clonotype. The V gene is TRBV7-9, the J gene TRBJ2-3; 9 nucleotides align to TRBD2. CDR3 length: 17 amino acids. The germline V gene has CDR1 SEHNR and CDR2 FQNEAQ (reference sequence). Trimming at V came to 5 bases and at J to 5 bases, leaving 14 bases not matched to a gene. The CDR3 DNA reads TGTGCCAGCAGCCGCCTTCAAGTAGCGGGGGAGCTAGATACGCAGTATTTT. Protein: CASSRLQVAGELDTQYF. Full variable domain (outside the CDR3, taken from reference TRBV7-9 and TRBJ2-3): DTGVSQNPRHKITKRGQNVTFRCDPISEHNRLYWYRQTLGQGPEFLTYFQNEAQLEKSRLLSDRFSAERPKGSFSTLEIQRTEQGDSAMYLCASSRLQVAGELDTQYFGPGTRLTVL.

The CDR3 DNA is TGTGCCAGCAGACCACTAGCGGGGGTTTCTTCTAGCACAGATACGCAGTATTTT. Its translation: CASRPLAGVSSSTDTQYF. The V gene is TRBV6-1, the J gene TRBJ2-3; 11 bases are a match to TRBD2. Germline CDR1 is MNHNS and CDR2 is SASEGT. CDR3 length: 18 residues. Unmatched junction bases numbered 11, after V lost 6 bases and J lost 0 bases.

The chain has TRBV10-3 and TRBJ2-5; TRBD1 matches at 7 bases. The J call is uncertain, as TRBJ2-7 better fits the DNA end. The CDR3 totals 12 residues. The germline gives CDR1 ENHRY, CDR2 SYGVKD. CDR3 DNA: TGTGCCATCAGTCACAGGGGCAACGAGCAGTACTTC. It codes for CAISHRGNEQYF.

This sequence joins TRBV6-6 and TRBJ2-3; 7 bases are shared with TRBD1. J gave up 4 bases and V 2 bases, and 3 bases lay outside the gene matches. This CDR3 is built from 14 residues. In germline, CDR1 is MNHNY, CDR2 SVGAGI (reference sequence). The CDR3 region has the DNA TGTGCCAGCAGTTACGGGACAGCGGCAGATACGCAGTATTTT. It specifies CASSYGTAADTQYF.

This clonotype was detected a few times. The junction departs from the called germline gene at one end, perhaps through a read error. The chain is built from TRBV7-3 and TRBJ1-6; no reliable D call. Germline loops: CDR1 SGHTA, CDR2 FQGTGA. This CDR3 is 16 amino acids long. The CDR3 DNA is TGTGCCAGCAGTCTTCTCCAGGCGGGGTTTCGTTCACCCCCCCACTTT. Amino acid sequence: CASSLLQAGFRSPPHF.

The V call is TRBV10-3, the J call TRBJ2-7, with 8 bases lining up with TRBD2. Trimming took 10 bases from V and 1 from J; bases not matched to a gene: 6. Germline loops: CDR1 ENHRY, CDR2 SYGVKD. The CDR3 has 13 amino acids. This chain's CDR3 is CATRAGASYEQYF. CDR3 coding DNA: TGTGCCACCAGAGCGGGGGCATCCTACGAGCAGTACTTC.

The chain uses TRBV18 and TRBJ1-5; tentative D call: TRBD1 (6 bases). The CDR3 has 12 amino acids. Germline V gene sequence: CDR1 KGHSH, CDR2 LQKENI. V was shortened by 4 bases and J by 5 bases, with 6 bases between the two germline ends. The DNA for the CDR3 is TGTGCCAGCTCACGGACAGATCAGCCCCAGCATTTT. Its protein product is CASSRTDQPQHF.

This chain uses TRBV12-3 or TRBV12-4 with TRBJ2-1, with 7 nucleotides matching TRBD2. The CDR3 extends over 15 amino acids. The ends lost 6 bases at V and 3 bases at J; junction bases unmatched: 8. The CDR3, as DNA: TGTGCCAGCAGCCCCCGGGCTAGCGGCTACAATGAGCAGTTCTTC. Protein sequence: CASSPRASGYNEQFF.

CDR3 bases: TGTGCCAGCAGCCAAGCTAGCGGCTACACAGATACGCAGTATTTT. Translation gives CASSQASGYTDTQYF. The J gene is TRBJ2-3, the V gene TRBV4-2; 7 bases are shared with TRBD2. The V gene end was trimmed by 1 base and the J gene end by 2 bases; junction bases not matched to a gene: 3. CDR1 and CDR2 from the germline V gene are LGHNA and YNFKEQ. CDR3 length: 15 amino acids.

Only a few counts were recorded for this clonotype. V is TRBV7-3 and J is TRBJ2-1, with TRBD2 matching 8 bases. The V and J ends lost 5 bases and 9 bases, in that order; junction bases with no gene match: 15. The CDR3 has 16 amino acids. Germline loops: CDR1 SGHTA, CDR2 FQGTGA. CDR3 nucleotide sequence: TGTGCCAGCAGCCCCTCCGGGACTAGTGGGAACGGTGAGCAGTTCTTC. Amino acid sequence: CASSPSGTSGNGEQFF.

This clonotype showed up many times. At one boundary the junction diverges from the germline segment, which might be a read error. The chain has TRBV5-1 and TRBJ1-1, with D unclear. Germline V gene data show CDR1 as SGHRS and CDR2 as YFSETQ. The CDR3 is 12 amino acids. The DNA for the CDR3 is TGTGCCAGCAGCTTGGGCGACACTGAAGCTTTCTTT. Its protein product is CASSLGDTEAFF.

V and J are TRBV5-1 and TRBJ2-6; 7 nucleotides match TRBD1. After removal of 3 bases from V and 13 bases from J, the junction contained 7 bases not matched to a gene. CDR1 is SGHRS and CDR2 is YFSETQ in the germline V gene. The CDR3 sequence is 13 residues long. This chain's CDR3 is CASSYGTVEVLTF. The CDR3 DNA is TGCGCCAGCAGCTACGGGACAGTCGAGGTCCTGACTTTC.